This T cell receptor beta chain was obtained from a study of beta chain features in type 1 diabetes. V lost 3 bases and J lost 5, with 9 bases in between. The CDR3 is 13 residues long. Germline V gene lookup returns CDR1 LGHNA and CDR2 YSLEER. CD45RO/CCR7/CD25/CD127/CD95/CD27 separated CD4+ naive, central memory, regulatory and stem cell-like memory cells by sorting. The purity of all sorted populations exceeded 98%. Findings and caveats of the study: A greater similarity of naive, central memory and Treg TCRB repertoires was seen among patients than among healthy donors. A moderate, significant TCRB CDR3 shortening appeared in type 1 diabetes across four CD4+ subsets. Insertions were fewer and deletions more numerous at VDJ junctions in type 1 diabetes patients.

The entirety of the isolated RNA underwent reverse transcription, so expressed TCRB transcripts were sequenced. The repertoire was sequenced with immunoSEQ multiplex PCR; TCRdb's copy has only in-frame clones and lacks some. The sample consists of about 160,000 clones, around 8.4% of them appearing once. Regarding this clone: Its target is unknown.

Source material: central memory CD4+ T cells from blood. The sequence was collected from a woman aged 18-29 years with type 1 diabetes. The gene calls are TRBV4-3 and TRBJ2-3; unclear D gene. CDR3 in amino acids: CASSHATGDTQYF. The CDR3 DNA reads as TGCGCCAGCAGCCACGCCACGGGAGATACGCAGTATTTT.